This T cell receptor beta chain was sequenced during a study of T cells in Graves' hyperthyroidism and ophthalmopathy (dated by TCRdb to about 2019). About the full investigation: Peripheral blood samples were taken at the time of initial diagnosis, prior to any treatment. After blood sampling, hyperthyroidism patients were treated with methimazole at a starting dose of 30 mg daily, and ophthalmopathy patients were treated with high-dose intravenous methylprednisolone. TCR Vbeta CDR3 sequencing of 130 to 150 peripheral blood samples (approximately 44 ophthalmopathy, under 80 hyperthyroidism and roughly 17 progressor patients) is reported in the paper. Whether ophthalmopathy could be predicted prospectively was tested in an independent validation cohort made up of about 20 hyperthyroidism patients plus 17 patients who later progressed to ophthalmopathy. A discovery cohort of approximately 97 patients, approximately 45 with Graves' ophthalmopathy and fewer than 65 with stable Graves' hyperthyroidism, was used to find distinguishing TCR V-J signatures. In addition, the study compared T-cell repertoires in thyroid tissue and in blood from six Graves' hyperthyroidism patients. The roughly 94 discovery patients were randomly split 7:3 into training and test sets. Study-wide findings and limitations: During validation, the model predicted progression to ophthalmopathy a median of about 6.3 months ahead of onset, with more than 60% sensitivity and 72.22% specificity. Sample size was not statistically predetermined, and investigators were not blinded to group allocation. A model built on a 13 V-J signature distinguished ophthalmopathy from stable hyperthyroidism, reaching 87.88% sensitivity and approximately 83% specificity in cross-validation and 80%/75% in testing. Most expanded thyroid clonotypes (frequency above 0.001) were also detected in blood, suggesting blood repertoires may reflect thyroid immune responses.

Ophthalmopathy patients had moderately to severely active disease, Clinical Activity Score of at least 3, NOSPECS grade of at least 4, and duration under 3 months. The study excluded patients with uncontrolled infections, other autoimmune diseases, pregnancy or lactation. Clinical symptoms, serum thyroxine and TRAb, thyroid ultrasound, and orbital computed tomography formed the basis for the diagnoses. PBMCs were separated from roughly 10 ml of fresh peripheral blood using Ficoll-Paque density gradient centrifugation. Total RNA was extracted using Trizol reagent, and RNA quality was assessed on an Agilent 2100 Bioanalyzer. This clonotype was observed a single time. The antigen it recognizes is unknown. Base qualities are not provided; no much larger clone lies one nucleotide away. A single read constitutes weak evidence. The V end loses 0 bases and the J end loses 3 bases, and a stretch of 14 bases separates them. Sequences SGDLS (CDR1) and YYNGEE (CDR2) are obtained from the germline V gene. Spanning cysteine to phenylalanine, the CDR3 consists of 16 amino acids. Here the CDR3 DNA is all that survives: 48 bases in frame from base 1.

The TCR beta CDR3 regions were amplified from RNA transcripts. A first-round RT-PCR of the TCR CDR3 used the HTBI primer set with the Qiagen OneStep RT-PCR kit. A second multiplex PCR round built the libraries, followed by size selection and purification. Paired-end sequencing of the libraries was performed with 100 bp reads on an Illumina HiSeq2000. Turning to the authors' computational methods: SOAPnuke was used to process the raw data, throwing out any read that contained adapters or uncalled bases, had a mean Phred below 15, or lacked an exact constant-primer or identifier match. High-quality paired reads were merged with COPE v1.2.5, and unique nucleotide sequences were defined as clonotypes. MiTCR v1.1 was used to align the clonotypes against IMGT TRBV, TRBD and TRBJ reference segments. Analysis was restricted to V-J combinations with a frequency above 0.0001, which covered just over 98% of repertoires. A TCS score was defined as the ratio between F50 (clonal expansion) and ExV (chaos), using BLOSUM62-based TCRdist between CDR3 peptides within each V-J. Welch's t-statistics and random forest reduced some 510 V-J features to 13, which were used in a naive Bayes classifier (R e1071). The public reads were run again by TCRdb, first through fastp at Q25 and then through MiXCR, and only productive beta chains were kept. Each record represents a unique CDR3 protein, reported with the most common genes and DNA among its rows. The V and J calls were not made by the authors but by TCRdb's processing. This sample is represented by roughly 530,000 distinct CDR3 sequences; roughly 18% of them were singletons. The top ten hold 17% of the sample.

In this chain, TRBV9 is recombined with TRBJ2-3; the D segment is perhaps TRBD1 or TRBD2, each sharing 6 matched bases. The source is a woman aged 18-30 years with Graves' ophthalmopathy. The sequenced material came from blood. The bases read TGTGCCAGCAGCGTAGCACCCGGCGGGACAACAGATACGCAGTATTTT. This is translated as CASSVAPGGTTDTQYF.